The TCR beta chain described here comes from a study of blood T cell repertoires in COVID-19. V was clipped by 3 bases and J by 4 bases, with 7 bases between them. CDR3 length equals 14 residues. CDR1 is LNHNV and CDR2 is YYDKDF in the germline V gene (reference sequence). Generated by immunoSEQ multiplex PCR, the TCRdb table keeps only in-frame clones and is missing some. The data hold over 75,000 clones, with around 86% observed a single time. This sequence originates from a human donor in a cohort sampled during active COVID-19. The chain employs TRBV15 and TRBJ2-6; no clear D gene. The material sequenced was peripheral blood. The CDR3 region is CATSRAQGANVLTF. CDR3 bases: TGTGCCACCAGCAGGGCCCAGGGGGCCAACGTCCTGACTTTC.